This record looks at one T cell receptor beta chain sequence and its context. This CDR3 contains 11 residues. Germline V lookup: CDR1 GTSNPN, CDR2 SVGIG (reference sequence). V shed 1 base and J shed 4 bases, with 5 bases lying between them. The data belong to a study of T cell changes during pregnancy in multiple sclerosis. Measured with immunoSEQ multiplex PCR; TCRdb has only the in-frame clones, and not every one. The profile shows under 70,000 clones, 91% of them singletons. This rearrangement joins TRBV30 to TRBJ2-7; the D gene is possibly TRBD1 (5 bases). The TCR sequence derives from a female donor in good health, enrolled as a control in a pregnancy study. Material: peripheral blood, obtained after pregnancy. In DNA form, the CDR3 reads TGTGCCTGGAGTGGACAGTACGAGCAGTACTTC. Its protein product is CAWSGQYEQYF.